This T cell receptor (beta chain) comes out of a study of T-cell memory formation after mild COVID-19. Study-level findings and limits: Some clones that responded were present in memory (sampled pre-infection), which suggests cross-reactive memory joined.

Only a few counts were recorded for this clonotype. Antigen: not known. Sample barcodes and UMIs were carried by the TCR alpha and TCR beta cDNA libraries that 5'RACE generated with constant-segment primers. MiXCR, run by TCRdb on the 5' RACE reads, gives a single entry per CDR3 protein. The sample has roughly 300,000 distinct CDR3 sequences, 7.5% to 9.5% seen once; the top ten hold under 25%. The germline V gene encodes CDR1 LGHNA and CDR2 YSLEER. The CDR3 consists of 16 residues. V shed 0 bases and J shed 0 bases, with 10 bases lying between them. The chain employs TRBV4-3 and TRBJ2-3; D call uncertain. The TCR was taken from a man younger than 35 who had mild COVID-19 (a few samples of this study predate the infection). Cell type and time point are not known. Sequenced: PBMCs or a T cell subset sorted from them (not recorded which). CDR3 in amino acids: CASSQDSRASTDTQYF. The CDR3 DNA follows: TGCGCCAGCAGCCAAGACTCCCGGGCTAGCACAGATACGCAGTATTTT.